A selection of T cell receptor beta chains follows, all from one sample in a study of blood T cell repertoires in COVID-19. Assay used: immunoSEQ multiplex PCR; TCRdb lists only in-frame clones, some missing. The data contain 150,000 to 200,000 clones, roughly 77% of them seen just once; the ten biggest clones take up under 13%. Sequenced material: peripheral blood. The receptors derive from a human donor in a cohort sampled during active COVID-19. Each CDR3 is given with its conserved first and last residue. D genes are given only for firm matches. Rows may omit the clone size; those that give it use once, few, many or a size class.

size	V	D	J	DNA	CDR3
-	TRBV6-6	-	TRBJ2-1	TGTGCCAGCAACCCCACGGGACTCTACAATGAGCAGTTCTTC	CASNPTGLYNEQFF
-	TRBV15	-	TRBJ1-2	TGTGCCACCAGCAGGGTACAGAGAGATGGCTACACCTTC	CATSRVQRDGYTF
-	TRBV5-1	TRBD2	TRBJ2-1	TGCGCCAGCAGGCGTCAACTTCTAGCGGGGTCCTACAATGAGCAGTTCTTC	CASRRQLLAGSYNEQFF
-	TRBV27	TRBD2	TRBJ2-7	TGTGCCAGCAGTTTAAGCGGACTAGCGGGAGTCCACCACTACGAGCAGTACTTC	CASSLSGLAGVHHYEQYF
-	TRBV5-1	TRBD2	TRBJ2-7	TGCGCCAGCAGCCAAGGGACTAGCGGCACCTACGAGCAGTACTTC	CASSQGTSGTYEQYF
-	TRBV6-5	-	TRBJ1-6	TGTGCCAGCAGTTTCGACACGAGCTCCTATAATTCACCCCTCCACTTT	CASSFDTSSYNSPLHF
-	TRBV7-6	TRBD1	TRBJ2-6	TGTGCCAGCAGCGGACGGGTGCAGGGGGCGACTGGGGCCAACGTCCTGACTTTC	CASSGRVQGATGANVLTF
-	TRBV11-2	TRBD1	TRBJ2-7	TGTGCCAGCAGCTTAGATCGGGGACAGTCCTACGAGCAGTACTTC	CASSLDRGQSYEQYF
-	TRBV6-5	-	TRBJ1-2	TGTGCCAGCAGTTCGGGGAGGGTTTATCGTGGCTACACCTTC	CASSSGRVYRGYTF
-	TRBV6-6	TRBD2	TRBJ2-1	TGTGCCAGCAGTTTTGGACTAGCGGTGACTTACAATGAGCAGTTCTTC	CASSFGLAVTYNEQFF
once	TRBV15	TRBD1	TRBJ2-2	TGTGCCATTCGCGAGGGGACAGGGGAGACCGGGGAGCTGTTTTTT	CAIREGTGETGELFF
once	TRBV24-1	-	TRBJ1-3	TGTCAATCTGGGCAGGGGAGCTCTGGAAACACCATATATTTT	CQSGQGSSGNTIYF
-	TRBV5-4	-	TRBJ2-7	TGTGCCAGCAGCCCCCGGGGAACGGGAGAGCAGTACTTC	CASSPRGTGEQYF
-	TRBV18	-	TRBJ2-5	TGTGCCAGCTCATCAGGGGTCCAAGAGACCCAGTACTTC	CASSSGVQETQYF
-	TRBV9	TRBD1	TRBJ1-3	TGTGCCAGCGGCTACCGGGACAGAGGAAACACCATATATTTT	CASGYRDRGNTIYF
-	TRBV6-5	-	TRBJ2-7	TGTGCCAGCAGTTTTGGGACAAACTACGAGCAGTACTTC	CASSFGTNYEQYF
-	TRBV11-2	TRBD2	TRBJ2-1	TGTGCCAGCAGCCAGCGGGACGCCTACAATGAGCAGTTCTTC	CASSQRDAYNEQFF
once	TRBV6-2/TRBV6-3	TRBD1	TRBJ1-1	TGTGCCAGCAGTTCCGGGACAGGGGGGTTCTCTGAAGCTTTCTTT	CASSSGTGGFSEAFF
-	TRBV7-9	TRBD2	TRBJ2-7	TGTGCCAGCACCACCTCGGGTGCGGGAGCTTGGTACGAGCAGTACTTC	CASTTSGAGAWYEQYF
few	TRBV3-1/TRBV3-2	TRBD1	TRBJ1-2	TGTGCCAGCAGCCAATTATCCGGGACAGTTGGCTACACCTTC	CASSQLSGTVGYTF
-	TRBV28	TRBD1	TRBJ1-2	TGTGCCAGCAGTTCCGGGACAGGGATGGGCGGCTACACCTTC	CASSSGTGMGGYTF
-	TRBV10-1	-	TRBJ1-1	TGCGCCAGCAGTGAGGCCCCCGGGGGAGGAAAGCCTTTCTTT	CASSEAPGGGKPFF
-	TRBV27	-	TRBJ1-1	TGTGCCAGCAGAAATCGGGGGGCGCGGGATACTGAAGCTTTCTTT	CASRNRGARDTEAFF
-	TRBV19	-	TRBJ2-2	TGTGCCAGTAGTATAGGCACAGGGATATGGACCAACGGGGAGCTGTTTTTT	CASSIGTGIWTNGELFF
-	TRBV29-1	-	TRBJ1-2	TGCAGCGTTGAAGATTCCAGGCAGGGGCTCGGCTATGGCTACACCTTC	CSVEDSRQGLGYGYTF
-	TRBV19	TRBD2	TRBJ2-1	TGTGCCAGTACCGCGCTAGCGGGGGGCTTCAATGAGCAGTTCTTC	CASTALAGGFNEQFF
-	TRBV2	TRBD1	TRBJ2-3	TGTGCCAGCAGTGAGTTGGGACAGGGGACAGATACGCAGTATTTT	CASSELGQGTDTQYF
-	TRBV6-5	TRBD1	TRBJ2-2	TGTGCCAGCAGTTACTCGAGGAAGCAGGGGGACGGGGAGCTGTTTTTT	CASSYSRKQGDGELFF
-	TRBV28	TRBD1	TRBJ2-7	TGTGCCAGCAGTTTGAACAGGGGTTACGAGCAGTACTTC	CASSLNRGYEQYF
-	TRBV14	TRBD2	TRBJ2-1	TGTGCCAGCAGCCAACTCGGGAGGGCCTCCGCGTACAATGAGCAGTTCTTC	CASSQLGRASAYNEQFF
once	TRBV3-1/TRBV3-2	TRBD1	TRBJ2-1	TGTGCCAGCAGCCCCGGGACAGGGGTCTACAATGAGCAGTTCTTC	CASSPGTGVYNEQFF
-	TRBV6-5	-	TRBJ1-2	TGTGCCAGCAGTTACTCGGGGCAGGCCGTTAACTATGGCTACACCTTC	CASSYSGQAVNYGYTF
-	TRBV4-1	TRBD1	TRBJ1-5	TGCGCCAGCAGCCAAGAGGGACAGGGATGGGATCAGCCCCAGCATTTT	CASSQEGQGWDQPQHF
-	TRBV18	-	TRBJ1-1	TGTGCCAGCTCCCGGGACACTGAAGCTTTCTTT	CASSRDTEAFF
-	TRBV5-5	-	TRBJ2-3	TGTGCCAGCGGCTTTGAATGGGGGACTTACACAGATACGCAGTATTTT	CASGFEWGTYTDTQYF
-	TRBV5-5	-	TRBJ2-7	TGTGCCAGCAGCTTGGCTCCGGTCTCCTACGAGCAGTACTTC	CASSLAPVSYEQYF
once	TRBV19	-	TRBJ2-7	TGTGCCAGTAGTATATATTCCGAGCAGTACTTC	CASSIYSEQYF
once	TRBV6-2/TRBV6-3	-	TRBJ2-2	TGTGCCAGCAGTATAGGGGCGTCGTGGTTGACCGGGGAGCTGTTTTTT	CASSIGASWLTGELFF
once	TRBV21-1	-	TRBJ2-4	TGTGCCAGCAGCAAAGGAAAATCGATACTAGCCAAAAACATTCAGTACTTC	CASSKGKSILAKNIQYF
once	TRBV29-1	-	TRBJ2-7	TGCAGCGTTGAGGGCAGCACCTACGAGCAGTACTTC	CSVEGSTYEQYF
-	TRBV6-5	TRBD1	TRBJ1-1	TGTGCCAGCAGCCGCGCAGGGGGCACTGAAGCTTTCTTT	CASSRAGGTEAFF
few	TRBV7-2	TRBD2	TRBJ2-1	TGTGCCAGCAGCCCGAGACCCCTAAGCGGGAGGGCCTATGAGCAGTTCTTC	CASSPRPLSGRAYEQFF
-	TRBV4-1	-	TRBJ2-5	TGCGCCAGCAGCCAAGCTTCGCTACAGGAGACCCAGTACTTC	CASSQASLQETQYF
-	TRBV15	-	TRBJ2-7	TGTGCCACCAGCAGAGGCGGAGGCAGCTCCTACGAGCAGTACTTC	CATSRGGGSSYEQYF
-	TRBV5-1	TRBD2	TRBJ2-3	TGCGCCAGCAGCTTGGCAATGGCGGGAGGGGCAGATACGCAGTATTTT	CASSLAMAGGADTQYF
-	TRBV19	TRBD1	TRBJ2-3	TGTGCCAGTAGTCGCAGGGGGCGCGCAGATACGCAGTATTTT	CASSRRGRADTQYF
-	TRBV27	TRBD1	TRBJ1-4	TGTGCCAGCAGCCGGGGACAGGGGGAAACTAATGAAAAACTGTTTTTT	CASSRGQGETNEKLFF
-	TRBV20-1	-	TRBJ1-2	TGCAGTGCTAGCGGGATAGGGGGCTACACCTTC	CSASGIGGYTF
-	TRBV11-2	TRBD1	TRBJ1-2	TGTGCCAGCAGTGGGACAGGGGAAATCTGGCGTGGCTACACCTTC	CASSGTGEIWRGYTF